These T cell receptor beta chains were read from a single sample in a study of T cell repertoires in cytomegalovirus infection. MiXCR, run by TCRdb on the reads, gives a single entry per CDR3 protein. The sample has nearly 650,000 distinct CDR3 sequences, roughly a quarter seen once. Sequenced input: CD8+ T cells from PBMCs. The receptors originated from a human donor in good health (CMV status not recorded). Some clones in this sample may be carry-over from other donors' samples. CDR3s include the opening cysteine and the closing phenylalanine or tryptophan. Fields, in order: D gene, J gene, V gene, clone size, CDR3 protein, CDR3 DNA. The D gene is left open where the match is weak. A row's size may be missing; if present it is once, few, many or a size class.

D gene: -
J gene: TRBJ2-2
V gene: TRBV14
clone size: -
CDR3 protein: CASSQEVDNWGGELFF
CDR3 DNA: TGTGCCAGCAGCCAAGAAGTGGACAACTGGGGCGGGGAGCTGTTTTTT

D gene: -
J gene: TRBJ2-2
V gene: TRBV7-8
clone size: many
CDR3 protein: CASSLNLLERSKGGELFF
CDR3 DNA: TGTGCCAGCAGCTTAAATTTGTTAGAACGGTCGAAGGGAGGGGAGCTGTTTTTT

D gene: TRBD1
J gene: TRBJ1-2
V gene: TRBV7-9
clone size: few
CDR3 protein: CASTLTGGLDGYTF
CDR3 DNA: TGTGCCAGCACCTTGACAGGGGGCCTGGATGGCTACACCTTC

D gene: -
J gene: TRBJ1-4
V gene: TRBV6-6
clone size: few
CDR3 protein: CASSSTGYNEKLFF
CDR3 DNA: TGTGCCAGCAGTTCGACGGGCTATAATGAAAAACTGTTTTTT

D gene: TRBD1
J gene: TRBJ2-2
V gene: TRBV29-1
clone size: -
CDR3 protein: CSVETGGVTGELFF
CDR3 DNA: TGCAGCGTTGAGACAGGGGGGGTCACCGGGGAGCTGTTTTTT

D gene: -
J gene: TRBJ2-6
V gene: TRBV7-9
clone size: few
CDR3 protein: CASDGPGASGANVLTF
CDR3 DNA: TGTGCCAGCGACGGACCAGGGGCGTCTGGGGCCAACGTCCTGACTTTC

D gene: -
J gene: TRBJ2-5
V gene: TRBV7-8
clone size: many
CDR3 protein: CASSPDRPETQYF
CDR3 DNA: TGTGCCAGCAGCCCTGACAGGCCAGAGACCCAGTACTTC

D gene: TRBD2
J gene: TRBJ2-1
V gene: TRBV7-6
clone size: many
CDR3 protein: CASSLQRGGEQFF
CDR3 DNA: TGTGCCAGCAGCTTACAGCGGGGGGGAGAGCAGTTCTTC

D gene: -
J gene: TRBJ2-3
V gene: TRBV7-4
clone size: -
CDR3 protein: CTSSYRVTTDTQYF
CDR3 DNA: TGTACCAGCAGCTATCGGGTAACCACAGATACGCAGTATTTT

D gene: -
J gene: TRBJ1-1
V gene: TRBV7-9
clone size: few
CDR3 protein: CASSLGGWRNTEAFF
CDR3 DNA: TGTGCCAGCAGCTTAGGAGGATGGAGGAACACTGAAGCTTTCTTT

D gene: TRBD1
J gene: TRBJ2-1
V gene: TRBV29-1
clone size: -
CDR3 protein: CSVGGTGLYNEQFF
CDR3 DNA: TGCAGCGTGGGGGGGACAGGGCTCTACAATGAGCAGTTCTTC

D gene: TRBD2
J gene: TRBJ2-1
V gene: TRBV12-3/TRBV12-4
clone size: few
CDR3 protein: CASSRGESSYNEQFF
CDR3 DNA: TGTGCCAGCAGTCGGGGGGAGAGCTCCTACAATGAGCAGTTCTTC

D gene: -
J gene: TRBJ2-1
V gene: TRBV27
clone size: few
CDR3 protein: CASSLSGELQFF
CDR3 DNA: TGTGCCAGCAGTTTATCCGGGGAGCTCCAGTTCTTC

D gene: -
J gene: TRBJ1-2
V gene: TRBV7-2
clone size: many
CDR3 protein: CASSLGGWYGYTF
CDR3 DNA: TGTGCCAGCAGCTTAGGGGGGTGGTATGGCTACACCTTC

D gene: TRBD2
J gene: TRBJ2-2
V gene: TRBV7-8
clone size: -
CDR3 protein: CASSLVQAGEGGELFF
CDR3 DNA: TGTGCCAGCAGCTTAGTGCAGGCGGGGGAAGGCGGGGAGCTGTTTTTT

D gene: TRBD1
J gene: TRBJ2-1
V gene: TRBV12-3/TRBV12-4
clone size: many
CDR3 protein: CASSGDRAYEQFF
CDR3 DNA: TGTGCCAGCAGTGGGGACAGGGCCTATGAGCAGTTCTTC

D gene: TRBD1
J gene: TRBJ2-1
V gene: TRBV14
clone size: -
CDR3 protein: CASSQTDRGLYNEQFF
CDR3 DNA: TGTGCCAGCAGCCAAACAGACAGGGGGCTCTACAATGAGCAGTTCTTC

D gene: -
J gene: TRBJ2-2
V gene: TRBV12-3/TRBV12-4
clone size: few
CDR3 protein: CASSRTAPTNTGELFF
CDR3 DNA: TGTGCCAGCAGCCGGACAGCACCAACGAACACCGGGGAGCTGTTTTTT